Below are 20 T cell receptor beta chains sequenced from a single sample in a study of T cell responses to AZD1222 COVID-19 vaccine. The protocol was immunoSEQ multiplex PCR, while the TCRdb copy is restricted to in-frame clones and leaves out a portion. Of about 85,000 clones detected, under 95% appear once; the ten largest clones hold 8%. This specimen consisted of peripheral blood, obtained 28 days after the second AZD1222 dose. These receptors originate from an adult who received the AZD1222 COVID-19 vaccine.

The chain employs TRBV20-1 and TRBJ2-5; the D is unclear. The germline V gene has CDR1 DFQATT and CDR2 SNEGSKA (reference sequence). V was clipped by 4 bases and J by 5 bases, with 5 bases between them. The CDR3 is 10 amino acids. DNA of the CDR3: TGCAGTGCTACCTATGAGACCCAGTACTTC. This sequence encodes CSATYETQYF.

This sequence joins TRBV4-1 and TRBJ2-7; 12 bases agree with TRBD2. The CDR3 has 18 amino acids. Germline CDR1 MGHRA, CDR2 YSYEKL. V trimming: 1 base; J trimming: 2 bases; junction bases outside the gene matches: 9. CDR3 bases: TGCGCCAGCAGCCAAGGGCTAGCGGGAGGGCCAAAGACCTACGAGCAGTACTTC. Its translation is CASSQGLAGGPKTYEQYF.

J is TRBJ2-3 and V is TRBV7-2; tentatively, D is TRBD2 (7 bases). The germline V gene has CDR1 SGHTA and CDR2 FQGNSA. V lost 5 bases, J lost 3 bases, and 12 bases lay in between. The CDR3 is 14 amino acids. The CDR3 nucleotides are TGTGCCAGCAGCATAGGGGGGGCTACAGATACGCAGTATTTT. This gives the protein CASSIGGATDTQYF.

The count of this clone is one. J is TRBJ2-2 and V is TRBV7-9; no definite D call. V was pared by 5 bases and J by 1 base, with 8 bases between. CDR1 SEHNR and CDR2 FQNEAQ come from the germline V gene (reference sequence). The CDR3 has 14 amino acids. The CDR3 DNA reads as TGTGCCAGCAGCCCAACACTGAACACCGGGGAGCTGTTTTTT. This gives the protein CASSPTLNTGELFF.

CDR3 loop: CASSSPGSLHF. The CDR3 DNA reads TGTGCCAGCAGTTCCCCAGGGTCCCTCCACTTT. The J gene is TRBJ1-6, the V gene TRBV2; weak D call: TRBD1 (5 bases). The germline V and J ends were trimmed by 5 bases and 14 bases, with 10 bases remaining between them. CDR1 is SNHLY, CDR2 FYNNEI, per germline. The CDR3 contains 11 residues.

V is TRBV2 and J is TRBJ1-1; no reliable D call. CDR1 is SNHLY, CDR2 FYNNEI, per germline. V lost 6 bases to trimming and J lost 0 bases, with 8 bases between them. CDR3 length: 13 residues. CDR3 in amino acids: CASREIMNTEAFF. The CDR3 DNA is TGTGCCAGCAGGGAAATCATGAACACTGAAGCTTTCTTT.

The gene calls are TRBV28 and TRBJ1-2; a possible D gene is TRBD1 (5 bases). The germline V gene encodes CDR1 MDHEN and CDR2 SYDVKM. Trimming shortened V by 8 bases and J by 1 base, and 14 bases separated the two germline ends. The CDR3 length is 14 residues. CDR3 coding DNA: TGTGCCAGCCGGACAAGCGACGGTAACTATGGCTACACCTTC. The encoded protein is CASRTSDGNYGYTF.

The V call is TRBV19, the J call TRBJ2-5; no clear D. V was trimmed by 3 bases and J by 1 base, leaving 9 bases between them. There are 14 residues in the CDR3. The germline V gene encodes CDR1 LNHDA and CDR2 SQIVND (reference sequence). The chain's CDR3 is CASSIAAVQETQYF. The CDR3 DNA follows: TGTGCCAGTAGTATCGCTGCGGTCCAAGAGACCCAGTACTTC. The whole variable domain, filled in from reference TRBV19 and TRBJ2-5, reads DGGITQSPKYLFRKEGQNVTLSCEQNLNHDAMYWYRQDPGQGLRLIYYSQIVNDFQKGDIAEGYSVSREKKESFPLTVTSAQKNPTAFYLCASSIAAVQETQYFGPGTRLLVL.

The chain joins TRBV5-6 to TRBJ1-6; D gene ambiguous. The CDR3 is made up of 14 amino acids. V dropped 0 bases and J dropped 6 bases, with 7 bases sitting between them. Germline V lookup: CDR1 SGHDT, CDR2 YYEEEE. CDR3 residues: CASSLGGFNSPLHF. CDR3 nucleotides: TGTGCCAGCAGCTTGGGAGGGTTTAATTCACCCCTCCACTTT.

This chain links TRBV6-2 or TRBV6-3 with TRBJ1-6; D remains unclear. CDR1 and CDR2 from the germline V gene are MNHEY and SVGEGT. Trimming stripped 4 bases from V and 7 bases from J, with 5 bases between. The CDR3 consists of 12 residues. CDR3 sequence: CASSLQNSPLHF. The CDR3 DNA follows: TGTGCCAGCAGTTTACAAAATTCACCCCTCCACTTT.

The chain recombines TRBV19 with TRBJ1-2; 10 bases are a match to TRBD1. Germline CDR1 is LNHDA and CDR2 is SQIVND (reference sequence). The junction had 8 bases not matched to a gene; V was cut back by 6 bases and J by 7 bases. CDR3 length equals 14 residues. CDR3 sequence reads: CASSDPGQGGGYTF. In DNA, the CDR3 is TGTGCCAGTAGCGACCCTGGACAGGGGGGTGGCTACACCTTC.

This chain joins TRBV15 and TRBJ1-5, with a possible D match to TRBD1 (6 bases). This CDR3 is built from 16 residues. Germline CDR1 LNHNV, CDR2 YYDKDF (reference sequence). V gave up 2 bases and J gave up 0 bases, with 11 bases separating them. The CDR3 loop reads CATSRSRQVSNQPQHF. The CDR3 nucleotides read TGTGCCACCAGCAGATCAAGACAGGTTAGCAATCAGCCCCAGCATTTT.

V usage is TRBV7-8 and J usage is TRBJ2-2; D gene unclear. The CDR3 length is 15 residues. CDR1 is SGHVS and CDR2 is FQNEAQ in the germline V gene. V gave up 1 base and J gave up 5 bases, with 11 bases separating them. In DNA form, the CDR3 reads TGTGCCAGCAGCTTAGTCTTAGTAGCAACCGGGGAGCTGTTTTTT. This gives the protein CASSLVLVATGELFF.

The chain joins TRBV7-9 to TRBJ1-5; D is perhaps TRBD1 (5 bases). V was shortened by 5 bases and J by 0 bases, with 8 bases between the two germline ends. CDR1 and CDR2 (germline): SEHNR, FQNEAQ (reference sequence). This CDR3 is built from 14 residues. Here the CDR3 DNA reads TGTGCCAGCAGCGGGGGGAGTAGCAATCAGCCCCAGCATTTT. This translates into CASSGGSSNQPQHF.

J is TRBJ2-2 and V is TRBV27; TRBD2 matches 8 bases. Unmatched junction bases numbered 13, after V lost 6 bases and J lost 4 bases. Germline V CDR1 and CDR2: MNHEY, SMNVEV (reference sequence). This CDR3 spans 17 amino acids. CDR3 in DNA: TGTGCCAGCAGCCGCCCCGGACTAGCCGAGAGCACCGGGGAGCTGTTTTTT. Translated: CASSRPGLAESTGELFF.

The CDR3 loop is CASFSPHDGAGANVLTF. The CDR3 region has the DNA TGTGCCAGCTTTAGCCCCCACGATGGGGCTGGGGCCAACGTCCTGACTTTC. This chain connects TRBV19 to TRBJ2-6; D ambiguous. The CDR3 totals 17 residues. Trimming took off 9 bases at V and 2 bases at J, with 20 bases between the two ends. Germline CDR1 LNHDA, CDR2 SQIVND (reference sequence).

J is TRBJ1-1 and V is TRBV6-4; no firm D call. CDR1 is MRHNA, CDR2 SNTAGT, per germline. Trimming shortened V by 4 bases and J by 1 base, and 7 bases separated the two germline ends. The CDR3 sequence is 13 residues long. The CDR3 is CASSVRRNTEAFF. The DNA for the CDR3 is TGTGCCAGCAGTGTACGGCGGAACACTGAAGCTTTCTTT.

The chain employs TRBV5-1 and TRBJ1-2; D remains unclear. The CDR3 sequence is 14 residues long. Trimming stripped 4 bases from V and 0 bases from J, with 10 bases between. Germline CDR1 reads SGHRS; CDR2 reads YFSETQ. CDR3 DNA: TGCGCCAGCAGCCCTAGGGCCGCTAACTATGGCTACACCTTC. Protein sequence: CASSPRAANYGYTF.

This rearrangement joins TRBV19 to TRBJ1-1; D may be TRBD1 (5 bases). Germline CDR1 reads LNHDA; CDR2 reads SQIVND (reference sequence). The CDR3 consists of 15 residues. The V end lost 4 bases, the J end lost 1 base, and 13 bases lay between the germline ends. In DNA form, the CDR3 reads TGTGCCAGTAGTACGACTAGGGGCGCGAACACTGAAGCTTTCTTT. It is translated as CASSTTRGANTEAFF.

The chain recombines TRBV19 with TRBJ1-3, with D uncertain. Between the trimmed V and J ends, which lost 6 bases and 1 base, there was a span of 16 bases. Germline CDR1 is LNHDA and CDR2 is SQIVND (reference sequence). The CDR3 has 16 residues. Here the CDR3 DNA reads TGTGCCAGTAGGCTACAAGGGAGGTTATCTGGAAACACCATATATTTT. As protein: CASRLQGRLSGNTIYF.